The 11 T cell receptor beta chains below were found in one sample sequenced in a study of vaccination effects on CD4 cells after COVID-19. With the ViraFEST assay, the study expanded antigen-specific CD4+ T cells using viral peptide pools, then sequenced them. CD4+ T cells were isolated after nine to ten days of culture. This individual contracted SARS-CoV-2 between March and December 2020, as verified by PCR. Vaccination of participants consisted of two doses of either the BNT162b2 or mRNA-1273 vaccine. No antigen has been assigned to these receptors. This table comes from immunoSEQ multiplex PCR, and its TCRdb copy is limited to in-frame clones, with some not included. Of 17,000 or so clones detected, about 76% appear once; the ten largest clones hold roughly 20%. The sequencing here drew on CD4+ T cells from PBMCs cultured with SARS-CoV-2 spike peptides, taken after COVID-19 vaccination. These receptors all come from a human donor who had a prior SARS-CoV-2 infection.

This clone occurred once. The V gene is TRBV30, the J gene TRBJ1-2; D uncertain. V was clipped by 5 bases and J by 8 bases, with 9 bases between them. The CDR3 loop spans 10 amino acids. The germline V gene has CDR1 GTSNPN and CDR2 SVGIG (reference sequence). The CDR3 reads CAWGTMGYTF. As DNA, the CDR3 is TGTGCCTGGGGTACAATGGGCTACACCTTC.

The V and J genes are TRBV20-1 and TRBJ2-3; 8 bases align to TRBD1. Trimming at V came to 3 bases and at J to 6 bases, leaving 8 bases not matched to a gene. The CDR3 has 14 residues. Germline loops: CDR1 DFQATT, CDR2 SNEGSKA (reference sequence). CDR3 nucleotide sequence: TGCAGTGCTAGTCTCAGGGGGCGCATGGATACGCAGTATTTT. Encoded protein: CSASLRGRMDTQYF.

The V and J genes are TRBV14 and TRBJ2-5; D is undetermined. V dropped 0 bases and J dropped 1 base, with 6 bases sitting between them. This CDR3 spans 14 amino acids. The germline gives CDR1 SGHDN, CDR2 FVKESK. The CDR3 loop reads CASSQEPFQETQYF. The CDR3 DNA is TGTGCCAGCAGCCAAGAGCCGTTCCAAGAGACCCAGTACTTC.

Here the CDR3 reads CASSWEGGSYNEQFF. The CDR3 DNA sequence: TGTGCCAGTAGTTGGGAGGGGGGCTCCTACAATGAGCAGTTCTTC. The chain employs TRBV19 and TRBJ2-1, with a tentative D call TRBD2 (7 bases). V was trimmed by 5 bases and J by 0 bases, leaving 11 bases between them. Germline V lookup: CDR1 LNHDA, CDR2 SQIVND (reference sequence). The CDR3 length is 15 residues.

The chain recombines TRBV7-8 with TRBJ2-2; D is possibly TRBD1 or TRBD2 (6 bases each). V lost 5 bases and J 2 bases, leaving 15 bases between the germline ends. The CDR3 extends over 16 amino acids. The V gene's germline CDR1 is SGHVS and CDR2 FQNEAQ. The CDR3 reads CASSSWGAGNTGELFF. The CDR3, as DNA: TGTGCCAGCAGCAGCTGGGGGGCAGGAAACACCGGGGAGCTGTTTTTT.

This chain links TRBV5-4 with TRBJ2-1; 12 bases agree with TRBD2. This CDR3 has 15 amino acids. V trimming: 4 bases; J trimming: 3 bases; junction bases outside the gene matches: 2. CDR1 and CDR2 from the germline V gene are SGHNT and YYREEE (reference sequence). The CDR3 spells CASSPTSGGYNEQFF. The CDR3 DNA reads TGTGCCAGCAGCCCGACTAGCGGGGGCTACAATGAGCAGTTCTTC. The variable domain in full, completed from reference TRBV5-4 and TRBJ2-1, reads ETGVTQSPTHLIKTRGQQVTLRCSSQSGHNTVSWYQQALGQGPQFIFQYYREEENGRGNFPPRFSGLQFPNYSSELNVNALELDDSALYLCASSPTSGGYNEQFFGPGTRLTVL.

This clone was observed a few times. J is TRBJ2-1 and V is TRBV2, with 8 bases aligning to TRBD1. After removal of 7 bases from V and 6 bases from J, the junction contained 8 bases not matched to a gene. The CDR3 length is 14 residues. Germline lookup yields CDR1 SNHLY and CDR2 FYNNEI. The CDR3 bases are TGTGCCAGCAATCCCCCAGGGGGCCGCAATGAGCAGTTCTTC. The encoded protein is CASNPPGGRNEQFF.

The V and J genes are TRBV5-1 and TRBJ1-1; 11 positions agree with TRBD1. The V and J ends lost 3 bases and 3 bases, in that order; junction bases with no gene match: 7. CDR1 is SGHRS, CDR2 YFSETQ, per germline. The CDR3 loop spans 16 amino acids. The CDR3 spells CASSWGTGGKDTEAFF. As DNA, the CDR3 is TGCGCCAGCAGCTGGGGGACAGGGGGAAAGGACACTGAAGCTTTCTTT. The complete variable domain, with remaining parts taken from reference TRBV5-1 and TRBJ1-1, reads KAGVTQTPRYLIKTRGQQVTLSCSPISGHRSVSWYQQTPGQGLQFLFEYFSETQRNKGNFPGRFSGRQFSNSRSEMNVSTLELGDSALYLCASSWGTGGKDTEAFFGQGTRLTVV.

The chain carries TRBV7-9 and TRBJ2-3, with TRBD1 matching over 7 bases. CDR1 is SEHNR and CDR2 is FQNEAQ in the germline V gene (reference sequence). The CDR3 is 14 residues long. V shed 5 bases, J shed 11 bases, and the junction held 13 bases outside the gene matches. The CDR3 is CASSPKDRLDLQYF. CDR3 DNA: TGTGCCAGCAGCCCTAAGGACAGGTTGGATTTGCAGTATTTT.

V and J are TRBV5-1 and TRBJ2-1, with a weak D call TRBD2 (6 bases). CDR1 is SGHRS and CDR2 is YFSETQ in the germline V gene. The CDR3 totals 15 residues. With 0 bases removed from V and 5 bases from J, the gap between germline ends came to 12 bases. CDR3 residues: CASSLERAGNNEQFF. CDR3 sequence (DNA): TGCGCCAGCAGCTTGGAGCGGGCAGGGAACAATGAGCAGTTCTTC.

This chain joins TRBV7-2 and TRBJ2-7; D gene ambiguous. CDR3 length: 13 residues. CDR1 is SGHTA, CDR2 FQGNSA, per germline. Trimming pared 5 bases from V and 3 bases from J, leaving 11 bases between. CDR3 DNA: TGTGCCAGCAGCCTAGGCCAGGTCTACGAGCAGTACTTC. Its protein product is CASSLGQVYEQYF.